This T cell receptor beta chain stems from a study of CD8+CD57+ T cells in acquired aplastic anemia. Genomic DNA was employed as the template in profiling TCR beta VDJ and CDR3. TCRdb called the reads again in MiXCR, with one record for every CDR3 protein. The sample carries 130,000 or so distinct CDR3 sequences, around two fifths recorded once. The CDR3 is made up of 12 amino acids. Deletions cut 6 bases from V and 8 bases from J, with 11 bases between. Germline V CDR1 and CDR2: WNHNN, SYGVQD (reference sequence). This clonotype appeared many times. The clonotype originates from a human donor in good health, serving as a control. The source material was sorted CD4+, CD8+, or CD8+CD57+ T cells (not recorded which) from PBMCs. The V and J genes are TRBV10-1 and TRBJ2-4, with D possibly being TRBD2 (6 bases). The DNA for the CDR3 is TGCGCCAGCAGGGAGGGGCCTGACATTCAGTACTTC. As protein: CASREGPDIQYF.